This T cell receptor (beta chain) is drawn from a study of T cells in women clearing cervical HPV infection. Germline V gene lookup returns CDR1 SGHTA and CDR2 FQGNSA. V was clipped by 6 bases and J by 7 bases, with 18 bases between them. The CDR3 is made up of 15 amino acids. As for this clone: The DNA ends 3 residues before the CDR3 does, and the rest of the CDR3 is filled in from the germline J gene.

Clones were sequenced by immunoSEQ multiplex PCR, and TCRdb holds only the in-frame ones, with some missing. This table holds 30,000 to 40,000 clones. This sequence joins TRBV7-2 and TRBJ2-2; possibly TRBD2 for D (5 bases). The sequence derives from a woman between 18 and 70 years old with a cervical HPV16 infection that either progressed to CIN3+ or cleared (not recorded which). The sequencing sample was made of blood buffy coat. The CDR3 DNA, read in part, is TGTGCCAGCAGTCGGCCAGCGGCTTTAGGCGGGGAG. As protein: CASSRPAALGGE. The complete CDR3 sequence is CASSRPAALGGELFF.